A selection of T cell receptor beta chains follows, all from one sample in a study of T-cell memory formation after mild COVID-19. TCRdb used MiXCR to reprocess the 5' RACE reads, holding one entry per CDR3 protein. The sample includes about 340,000 distinct CDR3 sequences, 15% to 20% of them seen just once. Sequencing used PBMCs or a T cell subset sorted from them (not recorded which). The receptors derive from a man between 18 and 35 years old who had mild COVID-19 (a few samples of this study predate the infection). Cell type and time point are not known. CDR3s include the opening cysteine and the closing phenylalanine or tryptophan. D genes are given only for firm matches. The size field is filled for only some rows; it gives once, few, many or a size class.

d_call: .; v_call: TRBV11-1; j_call: TRBJ1-2; clone_size: once; cdr3_aa: CASSYLPGPAGYGYAF; cdr3_nt: TGTGCCAGCAGCTACTTACCGGGTCCTGCGGGCTATGGCTACGCCTTC
d_call: .; v_call: TRBV15; j_call: TRBJ1-1; clone_size: few; cdr3_aa: CATSRGGSASATEAFF; cdr3_nt: TGTGCCACCAGCAGAGGGGGATCGGCCTCGGCCACTGAAGCTTTCTTT
d_call: .; v_call: TRBV12-3/TRBV12-4; j_call: TRBJ2-2; clone_size: many; cdr3_aa: CASGADPVSNTGELFF; cdr3_nt: TGTGCCAGCGGGGCTGACCCCGTTTCGAACACCGGGGAGCTGTTTTTT
d_call: .; v_call: TRBV7-7; j_call: TRBJ2-2; clone_size: .; cdr3_aa: CASSLSGIGELFF; cdr3_nt: TGTGCTAGCAGCTTATCCGGGATCGGGGAGCTGTTTTTT
d_call: .; v_call: TRBV6-2/TRBV6-3; j_call: TRBJ1-2; clone_size: .; cdr3_aa: CASSSFDTPYGYTF; cdr3_nt: TGTGCCAGCAGTTCCTTCGACACACCCTATGGCTACACCTTC
d_call: .; v_call: TRBV19; j_call: TRBJ1-2; clone_size: once; cdr3_aa: CASAGGRTPYGYTF; cdr3_nt: TGTGCCAGTGCCGGCGGACGAACACCTTATGGCTACACCTTC
d_call: .; v_call: TRBV7-8; j_call: TRBJ2-5; clone_size: many; cdr3_aa: CASSLGPRGETQYF; cdr3_nt: TGTGCCAGCAGCTTAGGGCCTCGGGGAGAGACCCAGTACTTC
d_call: .; v_call: TRBV19; j_call: TRBJ2-1; clone_size: .; cdr3_aa: CASSIRGYEQFF; cdr3_nt: TGTGCCAGTAGTATTCGTGGGTATGAGCAGTTCTTC
d_call: .; v_call: TRBV7-2; j_call: TRBJ2-7; clone_size: .; cdr3_aa: CASSLEMGDYEQYF; cdr3_nt: TGTGCCAGCAGCTTAGAGATGGGAGACTACGAGCAGTACTTC
d_call: .; v_call: TRBV7-9; j_call: TRBJ1-1; clone_size: .; cdr3_aa: CASSRIRGGDWSAFF; cdr3_nt: TGTGCCAGCAGCCGAATCCGGGGGGGTGATTGGTCCGCTTTCTTT
d_call: .; v_call: TRBV27; j_call: TRBJ2-3; clone_size: many; cdr3_aa: CAVASAPDTQYF; cdr3_nt: TGTGCAGTAGCGAGCGCGCCAGATACGCAGTATTTT
d_call: TRBD1; v_call: TRBV12-3/TRBV12-4; j_call: TRBJ1-2; clone_size: few; cdr3_aa: CASSLGSGRGSSGYTF; cdr3_nt: TGTGCCAGCAGTTTAGGATCGGGCAGGGGGTCGTCTGGCTACACCTTC
d_call: .; v_call: TRBV6-2/TRBV6-3; j_call: TRBJ1-5; clone_size: .; cdr3_aa: CASSYSRSGAGQPQHF; cdr3_nt: TGTGCCAGCAGTTACTCGAGGTCAGGGGCTGGTCAGCCCCAGCATTTT
d_call: .; v_call: TRBV3-1; j_call: TRBJ1-6; clone_size: few; cdr3_aa: CASSQVGARSPLHF; cdr3_nt: TGTGCCAGCAGCCAAGTAGGGGCCCGATCACCCCTCCACTTT
d_call: .; v_call: TRBV28; j_call: TRBJ2-2; clone_size: .; cdr3_aa: CASKKGYGELFF; cdr3_nt: TGTGCCAGCAAGAAGGGGTACGGGGAGCTGTTTTTT
d_call: .; v_call: TRBV15; j_call: TRBJ2-3; clone_size: .; cdr3_aa: CATSRDNTGVDTQYF; cdr3_nt: TGTGCCACCAGCAGAGATAATACCGGGGTAGATACGCAGTATTTT
d_call: .; v_call: TRBV20-1; j_call: TRBJ2-2; clone_size: few; cdr3_aa: CSAMRVDTGELFF; cdr3_nt: TGCAGTGCGATGAGGGTAGACACCGGGGAGCTGTTTTTT
d_call: .; v_call: TRBV5-5; j_call: TRBJ2-1; clone_size: .; cdr3_aa: CASSLEGYSYNEQFF; cdr3_nt: TGTGCCAGCAGCTTGGAAGGGTACTCCTACAATGAGCAGTTCTTC
d_call: .; v_call: TRBV18; j_call: TRBJ2-3; clone_size: many; cdr3_aa: CASSPGIADTQYF; cdr3_nt: TGTGCCAGCTCACCAGGGATCGCAGATACGCAGTATTTT
d_call: .; v_call: TRBV10-3; j_call: TRBJ2-3; clone_size: .; cdr3_aa: CAISESVQLALSTDTQYF; cdr3_nt: TGTGCCATCAGTGAGTCGGTTCAACTAGCACTTAGCACAGATACGCAGTATTTT
d_call: TRBD2; v_call: TRBV15; j_call: TRBJ2-3; clone_size: .; cdr3_aa: CATSTRTSATDTQYF; cdr3_nt: TGTGCCACCTCTACACGGACTAGCGCCACAGATACGCAGTATTTT
d_call: .; v_call: TRBV7-2; j_call: TRBJ1-6; clone_size: .; cdr3_aa: CASSFGSVPLHF; cdr3_nt: TGTGCCAGCAGCTTCGGATCGGTACCCCTCCACTTT
d_call: .; v_call: TRBV10-3; j_call: TRBJ1-6; clone_size: .; cdr3_aa: CAISESRQQNSPLHF; cdr3_nt: TGTGCCATCAGTGAGTCGAGACAGCAGAATTCACCCCTCCACTTT
d_call: TRBD2; v_call: TRBV4-2; j_call: TRBJ2-5; clone_size: few; cdr3_aa: CASSPWASGKETQYF; cdr3_nt: TGTGCCAGCAGCCCTTGGGCTAGCGGTAAAGAGACCCAGTACTTC
d_call: .; v_call: TRBV7-9; j_call: TRBJ1-2; clone_size: many; cdr3_aa: CASNLNYDRTGYTF; cdr3_nt: TGTGCCAGCAACCTGAACTATGACAGAACTGGCTACACCTTC
d_call: .; v_call: TRBV2; j_call: TRBJ1-2; clone_size: many; cdr3_aa: CASSDRLYGYTF; cdr3_nt: TGTGCCAGCAGTGACAGGTTATATGGCTACACCTTC
d_call: .; v_call: TRBV28; j_call: TRBJ1-3; clone_size: .; cdr3_aa: CASSLLTGGNTIYF; cdr3_nt: TGTGCCAGCAGTTTGTTGACGGGAGGAAACACCATATATTTT
d_call: TRBD1; v_call: TRBV15; j_call: TRBJ1-5; clone_size: few; cdr3_aa: CATSRVTGDSNQPQHF; cdr3_nt: TGTGCCACCAGCAGAGTTACAGGGGATAGCAATCAGCCCCAGCATTTT
d_call: .; v_call: TRBV4-3; j_call: TRBJ1-2; clone_size: few; cdr3_aa: CASSQTRLYGYTF; cdr3_nt: TGCGCCAGCAGCCAAACGCGTCTCTATGGCTACACCTTC
d_call: .; v_call: TRBV4-1; j_call: TRBJ2-3; clone_size: few; cdr3_aa: CASSQEWDLDTQYF; cdr3_nt: TGCGCCAGCAGCCAGGAGTGGGATTTAGATACGCAGTATTTT
d_call: TRBD2; v_call: TRBV7-2; j_call: TRBJ2-1; clone_size: .; cdr3_aa: CASSLVRLFTSGGRSYNEQFF; cdr3_nt: TGTGCCAGCAGCTTAGTAAGGTTGTTCACTAGCGGGGGACGATCCTACAATGAGCAGTTCTTC
d_call: .; v_call: TRBV7-2; j_call: TRBJ2-7; clone_size: many; cdr3_aa: CASSDRISYEQYF; cdr3_nt: TGTGCCAGCAGCGACAGGATATCCTACGAGCAGTACTTC
d_call: .; v_call: TRBV7-2; j_call: TRBJ1-2; clone_size: .; cdr3_aa: CASSRVSLDYGYTF; cdr3_nt: TGTGCCAGCAGCCGGGTATCTCTGGACTATGGCTACACCTTC
d_call: .; v_call: TRBV4-3; j_call: TRBJ1-5; clone_size: many; cdr3_aa: CASSQDEFGLYYGNQPQHF; cdr3_nt: TGCGCCAGCAGCCAAGATGAGTTCGGGCTATATTATGGCAATCAGCCCCAGCATTTT
d_call: TRBD1; v_call: TRBV12-3/TRBV12-4; j_call: TRBJ1-1; clone_size: few; cdr3_aa: CASSPHDRGDTEAFF; cdr3_nt: TGTGCCAGCAGTCCGCACGACAGGGGGGACACTGAAGCTTTCTTT
d_call: .; v_call: TRBV2; j_call: TRBJ2-5; clone_size: many; cdr3_aa: CASSVGPIETQYF; cdr3_nt: TGTGCCAGCAGCGTCGGGCCGATAGAGACCCAGTACTTC
d_call: .; v_call: TRBV2; j_call: TRBJ2-5; clone_size: few; cdr3_aa: CASSQTSPQYF; cdr3_nt: TGTGCCAGCAGTCAAACGTCCCCCCAGTACTTC